This T cell receptor (beta chain) is drawn from a study of blood T cell repertoires in COVID-19. Study-wide background: Italy, Spain and the United States were the sources of the convalescent and acute COVID-19 samples.

Generated by immunoSEQ multiplex PCR, the TCRdb table keeps only in-frame clones and is missing some. This sample yields some 270,000 clones, of which 85% to 90% are seen a single time; 1.5% to 2% belongs to the top ten. Germline V gene lookup returns CDR1 MNHEY and CDR2 SMNVEV (reference sequence). The ends lost 6 bases at V and 7 bases at J; junction bases unmatched: 13. The CDR3 spans 16 residues. The sequence was collected from an older woman who had recovered from COVID-19. The rearrangement uses TRBV27 and TRBJ2-1, with 9 bases aligning to TRBD1. Sequencing was carried out using PBMCs or T cells enriched from blood (not recorded which). CDR3 sequence reads: CASRRQQGALGNEQFF. The CDR3 DNA reads as TGTGCCAGCAGGCGCCAACAGGGGGCGCTTGGTAATGAGCAGTTCTTC.